Here is one TCR beta chain with its context. The V segment lost 3 bases and the J segment 2 bases; nucleotides outside the gene matches: 2. Germline V gene lookup returns CDR1 SGDLS and CDR2 YYNGEE. The CDR3 extends over 14 amino acids. The data originate from a study of blood T cell repertoires in COVID-19. Study-wide background: COVID-19 samples, acute and convalescent, were from the United States, Italy and Spain.

Study processing details: Estimated nucleated cell counts came from reference gene primer amplification. Sequenced by immunoSEQ multiplex PCR; TCRdb stores in-frame clones only, minus some. For V, J and clone size, that table is used; D and trimming come from the DNA. Among approximately 94,000 clones listed, almost 80% were seen once. This sequence was found in a woman aged 70-85 years with acute or convalescent COVID-19. Sequenced material: peripheral blood. The chain links TRBV9 to TRBJ2-3; TRBD1 agrees at 8 bases. The CDR3 nucleotides read TGTGCCAGCAGCGGGACAGGGACCACAGATACGCAGTATTTT. This codes for CASSGTGTTDTQYF. Full variable domain (missing parts from reference TRBV9 and TRBJ2-3): DSGVTQTPKHLITATGQRVTLRCSPRSGDLSVYWYQQSLDQGLQFLIQYYNGEERAKGNILERFSAQQFPDLHSELNLSSLELGDSALYFCASSGTGTTDTQYFGPGTRLTVL.